The rows below give T cell receptor beta chains drawn from one sample of a study of Tregs in tolerant kidney transplant recipients. Some clones are missing from TCRdb's copy, which holds only in-frame ones; the method was immunoSEQ multiplex PCR. This table holds fewer than 65,000 clones, over 75% found once. The material was Tregs from blood, obtained before the transplant. The receptor set was obtained from a human donor who received a combined kidney and bone marrow transplant. CDR3s include the opening cysteine and the closing phenylalanine or tryptophan. A D gene is named only where the DNA matches it firmly.

j_gene: .; v_gene: TRBV19; len: 14; d_gene: .; CDR3aa: CASSWASSPYEQYF
j_gene: TRBJ1-1; v_gene: TRBV7-2; len: 12; d_gene: .; CDR3aa: CASKPPHTEAFF
j_gene: TRBJ2-3; v_gene: TRBV27; len: 17; d_gene: TRBD1; CDR3aa: CASSRTGTGGPSDTQYF
j_gene: TRBJ1-2; v_gene: TRBV11-2; len: 14; d_gene: .; CDR3aa: CASSPMSGNYGYTF
j_gene: TRBJ2-7; v_gene: TRBV5-6; len: 14; d_gene: TRBD1; CDR3aa: CASSLNRGRGPQYF
j_gene: TRBJ1-2; v_gene: TRBV19; len: 13; d_gene: .; CDR3aa: CASNPARNYGYTF
j_gene: TRBJ2-7; v_gene: TRBV14; len: 15; d_gene: TRBD1; CDR3aa: CASSQGQGGRYEQYF
j_gene: TRBJ1-4; v_gene: TRBV30; len: 14; d_gene: TRBD1; CDR3aa: CAWTTGTGGEKLFF
j_gene: TRBJ1-1; v_gene: TRBV4-1; len: 15; d_gene: TRBD1; CDR3aa: CASSRRDRAGTEAFF
j_gene: TRBJ2-5; v_gene: TRBV28; len: 16; d_gene: .; CDR3aa: CASSSVARSGQETQYF
j_gene: TRBJ1-1; v_gene: TRBV11-2; len: 13; d_gene: .; CDR3aa: CASSPQGWTEAFF
j_gene: TRBJ2-2; v_gene: TRBV19; len: 13; d_gene: .; CDR3aa: CASSKRDTGELFF
j_gene: .; v_gene: TRBV20-1; len: 11; d_gene: TRBD1; CDR3aa: CSARQGVEQYF
j_gene: TRBJ2-3; v_gene: TRBV14; len: 14; d_gene: .; CDR3aa: CASSQLDGTDTQYF
j_gene: TRBJ1-3; v_gene: TRBV9; len: 14; d_gene: .; CDR3aa: CASSTSGSGNTIYF
j_gene: TRBJ2-5; v_gene: TRBV5-1; len: 15; d_gene: TRBD2; CDR3aa: CASASGGGGGETQYF
j_gene: TRBJ2-1; v_gene: TRBV11-1; len: 16; d_gene: .; CDR3aa: CASSLSRGAWYNEQFF
j_gene: TRBJ1-2; v_gene: TRBV27; len: 13; d_gene: .; CDR3aa: CASKGNGDYGYTF
j_gene: TRBJ2-3; v_gene: TRBV5-4; len: 16; d_gene: TRBD2; CDR3aa: CASSLWGRGSPDTQYF
j_gene: TRBJ1-1; v_gene: TRBV5-1; len: 17; d_gene: .; CDR3aa: CASSRGQAGVRNTEAFF
j_gene: TRBJ1-2; v_gene: TRBV5-1; len: 13; d_gene: .; CDR3aa: CASSLRGNYGYTF
j_gene: TRBJ2-7; v_gene: TRBV27; len: 14; d_gene: .; CDR3aa: CASSFSRGSYEQYF
j_gene: TRBJ2-3; v_gene: TRBV28; len: 19; d_gene: TRBD2; CDR3aa: CASSTFGIAGIGSTDTQYF
j_gene: TRBJ1-4; v_gene: TRBV5-1; len: 15; d_gene: .; CDR3aa: CASSLGAGFNEKLFF
j_gene: TRBJ1-1; v_gene: TRBV7-9; len: 12; d_gene: .; CDR3aa: CASSQGLTEAFF
j_gene: TRBJ1-2; v_gene: TRBV19; len: 14; d_gene: TRBD1; CDR3aa: CASSKVEGADGYTF
j_gene: TRBJ1-1; v_gene: TRBV15; len: 15; d_gene: .; CDR3aa: CATSREGTSNTEAFF
j_gene: TRBJ2-7; v_gene: TRBV9; len: 15; d_gene: .; CDR3aa: CASSVRPGTSYEQYF
j_gene: TRBJ2-3; v_gene: TRBV27; len: 14; d_gene: TRBD2; CDR3aa: CASRAGGRTDTQYF